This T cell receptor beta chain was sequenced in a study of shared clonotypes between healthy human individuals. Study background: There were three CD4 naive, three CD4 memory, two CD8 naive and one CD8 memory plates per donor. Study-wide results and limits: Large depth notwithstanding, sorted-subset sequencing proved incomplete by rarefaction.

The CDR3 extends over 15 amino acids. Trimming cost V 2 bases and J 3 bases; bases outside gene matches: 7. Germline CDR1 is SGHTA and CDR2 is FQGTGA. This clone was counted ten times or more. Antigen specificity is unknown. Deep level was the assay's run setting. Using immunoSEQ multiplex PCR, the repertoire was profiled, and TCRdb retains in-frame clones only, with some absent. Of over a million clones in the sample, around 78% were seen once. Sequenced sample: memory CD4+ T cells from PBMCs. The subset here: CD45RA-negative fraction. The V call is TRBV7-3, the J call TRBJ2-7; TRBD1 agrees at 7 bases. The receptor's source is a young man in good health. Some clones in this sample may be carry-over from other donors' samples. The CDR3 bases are TGTGCCAGCAGCTTACAACAGGGGAATTACTACGAGCAGTACTTC. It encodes CASSLQQGNYYEQYF.